The rows below give T cell receptor beta chains drawn from one sample of a study of OX40 agonist ivuxolimab in advanced cancers. The method was immunoSEQ multiplex PCR; TCRdb's version includes in-frame clones alone and lacks a portion of them. Found here are roughly 75,000 clones, about 86% of them singletons; the top ten hold around 0.73%. The sequencing used CD4+ or CD8+ T cells sorted from blood, collected in a trial of the OX40 agonist ivuxolimab. All receptors come from an adult with an advanced solid tumor such as melanoma, head and neck, liver or kidney cancer. Both conserved end residues are trimmed from each CDR3. Each record gives: clone size, D gene, V gene, J gene, CDR3 protein. D genes are given only for firm matches. Part of the rows lack a size; the others show once, few, many or a class for expanded clones.

clone size: NA
D gene: NA
V gene: TRBV7-6
J gene: TRBJ1-1
CDR3 protein: ASSSQWNTEAF

clone size: NA
D gene: NA
V gene: TRBV5-4
J gene: TRBJ2-7
CDR3 protein: ASRRGGVLPNEQY

clone size: NA
D gene: NA
V gene: TRBV30
J gene: TRBJ1-5
CDR3 protein: AWRGWDSNQPQH

clone size: NA
D gene: TRBD1
V gene: TRBV10-3
J gene: TRBJ1-2
CDR3 protein: AISEVQGQGYT

clone size: NA
D gene: TRBD2
V gene: TRBV28
J gene: TRBJ2-1
CDR3 protein: ASSLWTSGRNEQF

clone size: once
D gene: NA
V gene: TRBV4-1
J gene: TRBJ1-2
CDR3 protein: ASSHPDSGRYGYT

clone size: NA
D gene: TRBD2
V gene: TRBV10-3
J gene: TRBJ2-3
CDR3 protein: AISRIAGEGDTQY

clone size: NA
D gene: NA
V gene: TRBV5-4
J gene: TRBJ2-2
CDR3 protein: ASSPGGGPNTGELF

clone size: NA
D gene: TRBD1
V gene: TRBV9
J gene: TRBJ2-1
CDR3 protein: ASSVAAGTGGRNEQF

clone size: NA
D gene: NA
V gene: TRBV19
J gene: TRBJ1-1
CDR3 protein: ASSIGGSTDLNTEAF

clone size: few
D gene: TRBD2
V gene: TRBV11-3
J gene: TRBJ2-2
CDR3 protein: ASSPGDGRAGELF

clone size: once
D gene: TRBD1
V gene: TRBV5-5
J gene: TRBJ2-7
CDR3 protein: ASSRQGFTYEQY

clone size: NA
D gene: TRBD1
V gene: TRBV5-5
J gene: TRBJ1-1
CDR3 protein: ASSLGDRGGTEAF

clone size: few
D gene: TRBD2
V gene: TRBV6-6
J gene: TRBJ2-1
CDR3 protein: ASSSTGTRGNEQF

clone size: NA
D gene: TRBD2
V gene: TRBV4-1
J gene: TRBJ2-5
CDR3 protein: ASSQVSGSRQTQY

clone size: NA
D gene: NA
V gene: TRBV18
J gene: TRBJ2-3
CDR3 protein: ASSPRLETADTQY

clone size: NA
D gene: NA
V gene: TRBV5-4
J gene: TRBJ1-5
CDR3 protein: ASSLDRSNQPQH

clone size: NA
D gene: NA
V gene: TRBV4-1
J gene: TRBJ1-1
CDR3 protein: ASSKRALNTEAF

clone size: once
D gene: NA
V gene: TRBV5-1
J gene: TRBJ2-3
CDR3 protein: ASSFGGQMGTDTQY

clone size: NA
D gene: NA
V gene: TRBV5-1
J gene: TRBJ2-7
CDR3 protein: ASSLEGRQSEQY

clone size: NA
D gene: TRBD1
V gene: TRBV10-3
J gene: TRBJ1-1
CDR3 protein: ATTGTGGTEAF

clone size: NA
D gene: TRBD2
V gene: TRBV5-6
J gene: TRBJ2-7
CDR3 protein: ASSPTSGGAVTYEQY

clone size: NA
D gene: NA
V gene: TRBV7-6
J gene: TRBJ2-5
CDR3 protein: ASRGAFQETQY

clone size: NA
D gene: NA
V gene: TRBV11-2
J gene: TRBJ1-1
CDR3 protein: ASSLETGANTEAF

clone size: NA
D gene: NA
V gene: TRBV11-3
J gene: TRBJ2-5
CDR3 protein: ASSLARGGDPETQY

clone size: NA
D gene: NA
V gene: TRBV9
J gene: TRBJ1-1
CDR3 protein: ASSPPHGSTEAF

clone size: NA
D gene: NA
V gene: TRBV7-2
J gene: TRBJ2-7
CDR3 protein: ASSLAFPSWQY

clone size: NA
D gene: TRBD2
V gene: TRBV19
J gene: TRBJ2-7
CDR3 protein: ASSIGPGLRYEQY

clone size: few
D gene: NA
V gene: TRBV12-5
J gene: TRBJ2-3
CDR3 protein: ASGLGADTQY

clone size: NA
D gene: NA
V gene: TRBV7-9
J gene: TRBJ2-2
CDR3 protein: ASSLGSGNTGELF

clone size: once
D gene: TRBD1
V gene: TRBV2
J gene: TRBJ2-7
CDR3 protein: ASGGTGRASYEQY

clone size: few
D gene: NA
V gene: TRBV4-3
J gene: TRBJ1-3
CDR3 protein: ASSPDAVNSGNTIY

clone size: NA
D gene: TRBD2
V gene: TRBV19
J gene: TRBJ2-1
CDR3 protein: ASSISGSDNEQF

clone size: NA
D gene: NA
V gene: TRBV7-9
J gene: TRBJ2-1
CDR3 protein: ASSGWDLKNEQF

clone size: NA
D gene: NA
V gene: TRBV28
J gene: TRBJ1-1
CDR3 protein: ASSHGGTAKFTEAF

clone size: NA
D gene: NA
V gene: TRBV27
J gene: TRBJ2-7
CDR3 protein: ASSAGEGTYEQY

clone size: NA
D gene: TRBD1
V gene: TRBV28
J gene: TRBJ2-7
CDR3 protein: ASSLSGTGAHEQY

clone size: NA
D gene: TRBD1
V gene: TRBV5-5
J gene: TRBJ2-4
CDR3 protein: ASSLNTGQGIAKNIQY

clone size: NA
D gene: NA
V gene: TRBV10-3
J gene: TRBJ2-7
CDR3 protein: AINGLGAEISEQY

clone size: NA
D gene: NA
V gene: TRBV28
J gene: TRBJ2-7
CDR3 protein: ASKPGVGYEQY

clone size: NA
D gene: NA
V gene: TRBV5-1
J gene: TRBJ2-1
CDR3 protein: ASSLATHGANEQF

clone size: NA
D gene: NA
V gene: TRBV18
J gene: TRBJ2-2
CDR3 protein: ASSPRPGALTGELF

clone size: NA
D gene: NA
V gene: TRBV4-1
J gene: TRBJ1-1
CDR3 protein: ASSQANLGAPDTEAF

clone size: few
D gene: NA
V gene: TRBV11-2
J gene: TRBJ2-7
CDR3 protein: ASSLQGTREQY

clone size: once
D gene: NA
V gene: TRBV19
J gene: TRBJ2-7
CDR3 protein: ASRPQGGGGTYEQY

clone size: few
D gene: TRBD1
V gene: TRBV7-8
J gene: TRBJ1-5
CDR3 protein: ASSFTGDQPQH

clone size: NA
D gene: TRBD1
V gene: TRBV7-9
J gene: TRBJ2-5
CDR3 protein: ASSPQGETQY